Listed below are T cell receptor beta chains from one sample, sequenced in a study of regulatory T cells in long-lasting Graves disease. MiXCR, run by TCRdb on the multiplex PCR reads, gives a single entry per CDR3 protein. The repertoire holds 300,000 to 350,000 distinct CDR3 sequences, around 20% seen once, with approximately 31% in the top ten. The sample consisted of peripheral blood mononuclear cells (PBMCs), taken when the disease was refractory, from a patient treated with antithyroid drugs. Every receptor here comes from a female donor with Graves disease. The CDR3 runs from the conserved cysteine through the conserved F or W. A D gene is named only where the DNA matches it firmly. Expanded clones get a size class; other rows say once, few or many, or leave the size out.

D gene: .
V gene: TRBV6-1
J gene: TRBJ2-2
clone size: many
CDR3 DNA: TGTGCCAGCAGTGCCTACAGGGTTACCGGGGAGCTGTTTTTT
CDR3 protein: CASSAYRVTGELFF

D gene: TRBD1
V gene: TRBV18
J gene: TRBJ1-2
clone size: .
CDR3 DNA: TGTGCCAGCTCACCCGGACAGGGGGCGGTCTATGGCTACACCTTC
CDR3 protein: CASSPGQGAVYGYTF

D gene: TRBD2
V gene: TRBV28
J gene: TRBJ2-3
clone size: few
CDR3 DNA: TGTGCCAGCACCACTCGGGCGCGCGGGAGGGCCGGAGATACGCAGTATTTT
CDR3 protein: CASTTRARGRAGDTQYF

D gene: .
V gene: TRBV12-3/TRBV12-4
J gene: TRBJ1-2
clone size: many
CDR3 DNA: TGTGCCAGCCCTGATGACAGGTTCTATGGCTACACCTTC
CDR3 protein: CASPDDRFYGYTF

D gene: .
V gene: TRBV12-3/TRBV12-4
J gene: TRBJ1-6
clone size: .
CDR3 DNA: TGTGCCATCTTACTTCCCGGGCCCTATTCACCCCTCCACTTT
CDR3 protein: CAILLPGPYSPLHF

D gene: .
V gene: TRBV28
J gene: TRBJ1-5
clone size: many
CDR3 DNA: TGTGCCAGCAGGGCAGGGGATCGAGTCAATCAGCCCCAGCATTTT
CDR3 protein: CASRAGDRVNQPQHF

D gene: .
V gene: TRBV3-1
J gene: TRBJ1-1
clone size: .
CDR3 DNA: TGTGCCAGCAGCCCTAGAATTACAGGGAACACTGAAGCTTTCTTT
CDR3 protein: CASSPRITGNTEAFF

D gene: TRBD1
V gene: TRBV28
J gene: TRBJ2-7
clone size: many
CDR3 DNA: TGTGCCAGCAGTTTACAGGGGGTTACGGGCGAGCAGTACTTC
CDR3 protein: CASSLQGVTGEQYF

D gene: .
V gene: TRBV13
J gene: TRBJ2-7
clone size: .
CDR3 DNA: TGTGCCAGCAGCCGGGCCCAAAAATCCCTTTCCTACGAGCAGTACTTC
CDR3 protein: CASSRAQKSLSYEQYF

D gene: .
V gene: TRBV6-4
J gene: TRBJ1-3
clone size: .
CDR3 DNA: TGTGCCAGCAGTGACTCGACAGATCGTATGCCTGGAAACACCATATATTTT
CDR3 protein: CASSDSTDRMPGNTIYF

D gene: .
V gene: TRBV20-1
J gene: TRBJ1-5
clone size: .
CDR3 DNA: TGCAGTGCTGGGATCGGCGCTAGCAATCAGCCCCAGCATTTT
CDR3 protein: CSAGIGASNQPQHF

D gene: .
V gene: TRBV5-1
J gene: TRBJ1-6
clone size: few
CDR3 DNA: TGCGCCAGCAGCCCGGTCCCGGGACGGAATAATTCACCCCTCCACTTT
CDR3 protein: CASSPVPGRNNSPLHF

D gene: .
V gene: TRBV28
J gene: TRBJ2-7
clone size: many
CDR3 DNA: TGTGCCAGCACCAGCGGGCGAACCTACGAGCAGTACTTC
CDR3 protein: CASTSGRTYEQYF

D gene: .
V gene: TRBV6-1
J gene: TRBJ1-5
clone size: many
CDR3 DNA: TGTGCCAGCGGACGGTATAGCAATCAGCCCCAGCATTTT
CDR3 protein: CASGRYSNQPQHF

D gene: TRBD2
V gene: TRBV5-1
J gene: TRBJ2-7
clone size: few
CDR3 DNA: TGCGCCAGCAGCTTGGGCGGGGGTTCAATCTCCGAGCAGTACTTC
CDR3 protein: CASSLGGGSISEQYF

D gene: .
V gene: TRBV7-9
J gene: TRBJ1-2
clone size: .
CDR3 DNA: TGTGCCAGCAGCTCCCCCAGGGGCGGCTATGGCTACACCTTC
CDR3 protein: CASSSPRGGYGYTF

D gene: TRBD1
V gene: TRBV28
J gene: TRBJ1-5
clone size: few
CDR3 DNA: TGTGCCAGCAGCCTGACAGGGGGCGATCAGCCCCAGCATTTT
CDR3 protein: CASSLTGGDQPQHF

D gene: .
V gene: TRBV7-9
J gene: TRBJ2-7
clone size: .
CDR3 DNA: TGTGCCAGCAGCCCATCGGGGGTCTTGCCAGACTACGAGCAGTACTTC
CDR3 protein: CASSPSGVLPDYEQYF

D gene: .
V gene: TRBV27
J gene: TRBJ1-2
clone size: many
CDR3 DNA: TGTGCCAGCAGTCCCTTACCGACAGGTCCTGGGGGCTACACCTTC
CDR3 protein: CASSPLPTGPGGYTF

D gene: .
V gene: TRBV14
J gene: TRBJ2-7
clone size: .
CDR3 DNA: TGTGCCAGCAGCCAAGTCTCTCACCGTCCCTACGAGCAGTACTTC
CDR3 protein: CASSQVSHRPYEQYF

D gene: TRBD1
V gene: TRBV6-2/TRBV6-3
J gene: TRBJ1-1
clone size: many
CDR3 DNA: TGTGCCAGCAGTTCTCAGGACAGGGCTTCCACTGAAGCTTTCTTT
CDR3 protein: CASSSQDRASTEAFF

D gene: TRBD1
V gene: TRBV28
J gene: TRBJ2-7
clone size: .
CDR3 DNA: TGTGCCAGCAGTTGGGATGAGGGGGCGCGCTACGAGCAGTACTTC
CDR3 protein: CASSWDEGARYEQYF

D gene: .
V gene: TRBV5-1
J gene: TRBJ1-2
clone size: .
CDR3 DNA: TGCGCCAGCAGCTTGGTAGTGGGCATCTATGGCTACACCTTC
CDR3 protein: CASSLVVGIYGYTF

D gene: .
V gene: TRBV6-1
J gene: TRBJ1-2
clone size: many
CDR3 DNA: TGTGCCAGCAGTGAAAAAGGGGCCAGCGGTAACTATGGCTACACCTTC
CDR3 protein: CASSEKGASGNYGYTF

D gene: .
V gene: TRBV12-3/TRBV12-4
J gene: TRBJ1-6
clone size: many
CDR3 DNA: TGTGCCAGCAGTGTCTCGGCAGGGACATCACCCCTCCACTTT
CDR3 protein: CASSVSAGTSPLHF

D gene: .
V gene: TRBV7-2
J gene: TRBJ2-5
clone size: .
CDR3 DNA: TGTGCCAGCAGCCGACCTGCGGAGACCCAGTACTTC
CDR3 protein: CASSRPAETQYF

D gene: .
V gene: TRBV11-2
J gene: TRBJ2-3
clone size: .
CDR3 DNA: TGTGCCAGCAGCCTTATGGGAGACACGAGGGATACGCAGTATTTT
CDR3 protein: CASSLMGDTRDTQYF

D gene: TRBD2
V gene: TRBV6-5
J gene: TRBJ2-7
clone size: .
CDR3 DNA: TGTGCCAGCAGTTCCCCGACTAGCCTCGAGCAGTACTTC
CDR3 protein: CASSSPTSLEQYF